Sequencing of this T cell receptor beta chain was carried out in a study of T cell responses to AZD1222 COVID-19 vaccine. The CDR3 is 15 amino acids. CDR1 SGDLS and CDR2 YYNGEE come from the germline V gene. Trimming took 2 bases from V and 5 from J; bases not matched to a gene: 6. Sequencing was performed with immunoSEQ multiplex PCR; in TCRdb, only in-frame clones are kept and a portion is missing. Here the sample spans roughly 100,000 clones, approximately 90% being singletons. The receptor was isolated from an adult in good health. The chain has TRBV9 and TRBJ1-5; TRBD1 matches 8 bases. This material consisted of peripheral blood, taken on day 0 of AZD1222 vaccination. Here the CDR3 reads CASSVGTGGDQPQHF. The CDR3, as DNA: TGTGCCAGCAGCGTCGGGACAGGCGGGGATCAGCCCCAGCATTTT.